One and the same sample provided the 20 T cell receptor beta chains below, sequenced in a study of blood T cells in healthy people across ages. Through a sample-barcoded 5' primer and a J-beta primer mix, a second PCR was run for roughly 6 to 12 cycles. TCRdb recomputed calls from the 5' RACE reads with MiXCR, one row per CDR3 protein. The table has under 1 million distinct CDR3 sequences, 40% to 50% seen once. The sample comprised blood. The source is a man between 60 and 70 years old in good health.

The chain couples TRBV7-6 to TRBJ2-5; TRBD2 is a possible D gene (5 bases). The CDR3 contains 13 residues. Germline CDR1 reads SGHVS; CDR2 reads FNYEAQ. Trimming took 5 bases from V and 11 from J, leaving 18 bases between them. The CDR3 sequence is CASSPIPLGEQYF. The CDR3 nucleotides read TGTGCCAGCAGCCCGATCCCACTTGGGGAGCAGTACTTC.

V and J are TRBV3-1 and TRBJ1-1; unclear D gene. Trimming shortened V by 2 bases and J by 1 base, and 5 bases separated the two germline ends. The germline CDR1 and CDR2 sequences are LGHDT and YNNKEL (reference sequence). This CDR3 spans 13 amino acids. CDR3 residues: CASSQLRNTEAFF. CDR3 sequence (DNA): TGTGCCAGCAGCCAACTCCGGAACACTGAAGCTTTCTTT.

This chain connects TRBV5-5 to TRBJ1-5; tentatively, D is TRBD1 (6 bases). V dropped 5 bases and J dropped 2 bases, with 14 bases sitting between them. This CDR3 comprises 15 residues. Germline V gene sequence: CDR1 SGHKS, CDR2 YYEKEE (reference sequence). CDR3 region: CASRLTGTGNQPQHF. The DNA of the CDR3 is TGTGCCAGCAGACTCACAGGGACCGGCAATCAGCCCCAGCATTTT.

The chain has TRBV28 and TRBJ2-7; the match to TRBD2 covers 7 bases. The CDR3 is 14 residues long. After removal of 5 bases from V and 5 bases from J, the junction contained 9 bases not matched to a gene. Germline CDR1 MDHEN, CDR2 SYDVKM. This CDR3 reads CASSTRGGTNEQYF. CDR3 DNA sequence: TGTGCCAGCAGTACCCGCGGGGGTACGAACGAGCAGTACTTC.

V and J are TRBV6-6 and TRBJ2-7; D ambiguous. V shed 4 bases and J shed 1 base, with 11 bases lying between them. Germline CDR1 MNHNY, CDR2 SVGAGI (reference sequence). The CDR3 covers 14 residues. CDR3 protein: CASSSSHQSYEQYF. CDR3 DNA sequence: TGTGCCAGCAGTTCCTCGCATCAGTCCTACGAGCAGTACTTC.

This clonotype has a count of ten or more. The DNA of the CDR3 is TGCGCCAGCAGTCCAGGACAGGGGCTCTACGAGCAGTACTTC. Its protein product is CASSPGQGLYEQYF. The chain links TRBV5-1 to TRBJ2-7, with 9 bases aligning to TRBD1. J was trimmed by 3 bases and V by 5 bases; bases with no gene match: 6. Germline lookup yields CDR1 SGHRS and CDR2 YFSETQ. CDR3 length: 14 amino acids. Complete variable domain (other parts from reference TRBV5-1 and TRBJ2-7): KAGVTQTPRYLIKTRGQQVTLSCSPISGHRSVSWYQQTPGQGLQFLFEYFSETQRNKGNFPGRFSGRQFSNSRSEMNVSTLELGDSALYLCASSPGQGLYEQYFGPGTRLTVT.

V usage is TRBV6-1 and J usage is TRBJ2-3; 7 bases match TRBD2. Germline trimming cut 0 bases from V and 3 bases from J; bases unmatched to any gene: 9. CDR3 length: 17 amino acids. Germline lookup yields CDR1 MNHNS and CDR2 SASEGT. The CDR3 DNA follows: TGTGCCAGCAGTGAAGCGCCTGGCGGGGGAGGGACAGATACGCAGTATTTT. This codes for CASSEAPGGGGTDTQYF.

The genes are TRBV5-1 and TRBJ1-1, with D possibly TRBD1 on 5 matching bases. The CDR3 spans 11 residues. Trimming left V 4 bases short and J 8 bases short, with 9 bases between. Per the germline V gene, CDR1 is SGHRS and CDR2 is YFSETQ. This CDR3 reads CASSTGSEAFF. The CDR3 nucleotides read TGCGCCAGCAGCACAGGATCCGAAGCTTTCTTT.

This clonotype was found many times. The J gene is TRBJ1-3, the V gene TRBV7-9; a weak D match, TRBD1 (5 bases). Trimming left V 8 bases short and J 4 bases short, with 15 bases between. The CDR3 runs 14 residues. Germline V gene lookup returns CDR1 SEHNR and CDR2 FQNEAQ (reference sequence). CDR3 residues: CASGEEGAGNTIYF. CDR3 bases: TGTGCCAGCGGGGAGGAAGGGGCCGGAAACACCATATATTTT.

V gene TRBV7-2 combines with J gene TRBJ2-3; 10 nucleotides agree with TRBD1. Germline V gives CDR1 SGHTA, CDR2 FQGNSA. The length of the CDR3 is 17 residues. The ends lost 5 bases at V and 6 bases at J; junction bases unmatched: 14. The CDR3 DNA reads TGTGCCAGCAGCACCCCCCGGGGACAGGGGAAGGGGGATACGCAGTATTTT. It yields the protein CASSTPRGQGKGDTQYF.

This clonotype was seen at least ten times. V usage is TRBV29-1 and J usage is TRBJ2-5, with 10 bases that match TRBD1. The V gene's germline CDR1 is SQVTM and CDR2 ANQGSEA. V lost 4 bases, J lost 5 bases, and 4 bases stayed unmatched. CDR3 length equals 13 residues. CDR3 bases: TGCAGCGTTGGGACAGGGGGTCGGGAGACCCAGTACTTC. This sequence encodes CSVGTGGRETQYF.

J is TRBJ1-6 and V is TRBV18; 8 bases agree with TRBD1. Germline V gene data show CDR1 as KGHSH and CDR2 as LQKENI. J lost 7 bases, V lost 6 bases, and 11 bases had no gene match. The CDR3 runs to 16 residues. The CDR3 region has the DNA TGTGCCAGCTCCCTCACGACAGGGGAGGGGAATTCACCCCTCCACTTT. This gives the protein CASSLTTGEGNSPLHF.

The sample holds a few counts of this clonotype. The chain is built from TRBV20-1 and TRBJ1-1, with D possibly TRBD1 on 6 matching bases. This CDR3 region has 14 residues. CDR1 and CDR2 from the germline V gene are DFQATT and SNEGSKA (reference sequence). Trimming took 1 base from V and 5 from J, leaving 14 bases between them. This chain's CDR3 is CSARALGGRTEAFF. CDR3 nucleotide sequence: TGCAGTGCTAGAGCGCTTGGGGGGCGGACTGAAGCTTTCTTT.

In its sample, this clonotype was seen a few times. This chain uses TRBV12-3 or TRBV12-4 with TRBJ1-4, with D possibly being TRBD1 (5 bases). The CDR3 is 14 amino acids. Trimming stripped 2 bases from V and 1 base from J, with 5 bases between. The CDR3 nucleotides read TGTGCCAGCAGTTTAAGGGGAACTAATGAAAAACTGTTTTTT. This translates into CASSLRGTNEKLFF.

This clonotype showed up just a few times. This chain links TRBV4-1 with TRBJ2-1, with D tentatively TRBD1 or TRBD2 (5 bases each). The CDR3 runs to 16 residues. Germline V gives CDR1 MGHRA, CDR2 YSYEKL. V gave up 3 bases and J gave up 5 bases, with 17 bases separating them. Here the CDR3 reads CASSHVRPGGNNEQFF. CDR3 DNA sequence: TGCGCCAGCAGCCACGTCAGACCTGGGGGAAACAATGAGCAGTTCTTC.

The chain couples TRBV20-1 to TRBJ2-3; TRBD2 matches at 10 bases. This CDR3 is 18 amino acids long. Germline CDR1 DFQATT, CDR2 SNEGSKA (reference sequence). The V segment lost 6 bases and the J segment 0 bases; nucleotides outside the gene matches: 15. The CDR3 DNA reads as TGCAGTGCCCACCCTGGGCGAGCGGGGGGGTTAAGCACAGATACGCAGTATTTT. Residues: CSAHPGRAGGLSTDTQYF.

In this sample, this clonotype turned up a few times. The CDR3 nucleotides read TGTGCCAGCACCAAGGGGGATCACACAGATACGCAGTATTTT. This sequence encodes CASTKGDHTDTQYF. V and J are TRBV12-3 or TRBV12-4 and TRBJ2-3; weak D call: TRBD1 (6 bases). Trimming took off 7 bases at V and 2 bases at J, with 13 bases between the two ends. CDR3 length: 14 amino acids.

The table lists this clonotype with a few counts. This chain connects TRBV29-1 to TRBJ1-5, with TRBD1 as a possible D gene (5 bases). CDR1 is SQVTM and CDR2 is ANQGSEA in the germline V gene. The CDR3 has 14 residues. V was shortened by 4 bases and J by 0 bases, with 10 bases between the two germline ends. CDR3 in DNA: TGCAGCGTTGGAGCTGGGGGTAGCAATCAGCCCCAGCATTTT. It codes for CSVGAGGSNQPQHF.

This chain connects TRBV4-3 to TRBJ2-3; 7 bases map to TRBD2. The CDR3 sequence is 17 residues long. Germline-derived CDR1 and CDR2 are LGHNA and YSLEER. The ends lost 3 bases at V and 6 bases at J; junction bases unmatched: 15. The CDR3 region is CASSQTTGAGLADTQYF. DNA of the CDR3: TGCGCCAGCAGCCAGACCACCGGAGCGGGGCTTGCCGATACGCAGTATTTT.

The chain employs TRBV29-1 and TRBJ2-5; possibly TRBD1 for D (5 bases). The ends were cut back, 4 bases at V and 5 bases at J, with 23 bases in the middle. This CDR3 has 16 residues. CDR1 SQVTM and CDR2 ANQGSEA come from the germline V gene. The CDR3 coding sequence is TGCAGCGTTGGGCCTATCGTCGAAGGGGTCGGGGAGACCCAGTACTTC. Translating gives CSVGPIVEGVGETQYF.